What follows is one T cell receptor (beta chain) and its context. This sample was included in a study of blood T cell repertoires in COVID-19. Germline loops: CDR1 MDHEN, CDR2 SYDVKM. Trimming stripped 3 bases from V and 6 bases from J, with 11 bases between. This CDR3 has 13 amino acids. Sequencing used immunoSEQ multiplex PCR; TCRdb keeps in-frame clones, though not all of them. The sample holds about 120,000 clones, over 70% seen once. The chain employs TRBV28 and TRBJ1-2; no reliable D call. Input material: peripheral blood. The TCR comes from a woman aged 70-85 years with acute or convalescent COVID-19. CDR3 residues: CASSLGSIDGYTF. For the CDR3, the DNA is TGTGCCAGCAGTTTGGGCAGTATCGATGGCTACACCTTC.